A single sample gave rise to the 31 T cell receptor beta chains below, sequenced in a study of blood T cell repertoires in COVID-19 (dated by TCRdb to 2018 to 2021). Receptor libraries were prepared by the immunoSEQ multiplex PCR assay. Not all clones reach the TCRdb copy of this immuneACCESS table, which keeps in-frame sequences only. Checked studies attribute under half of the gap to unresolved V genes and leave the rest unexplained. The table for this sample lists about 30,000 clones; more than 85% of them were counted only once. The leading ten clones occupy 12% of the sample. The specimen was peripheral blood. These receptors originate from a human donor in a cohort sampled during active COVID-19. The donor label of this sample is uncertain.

The CDR3 spells CATNRDRRNSPLHF. For the CDR3, the DNA is TGTGCCACAAACCGGGACAGGCGTAATTCACCCCTCCACTTT. The chain is built from TRBV24-1 and TRBJ1-6; 8 bases line up with TRBD1. After removal of 10 bases from V and 6 bases from J, the junction contained 7 bases not matched to a gene. The CDR3 extends over 14 amino acids. CDR1 and CDR2 from the germline V gene are KGHDR and SFDVKD.

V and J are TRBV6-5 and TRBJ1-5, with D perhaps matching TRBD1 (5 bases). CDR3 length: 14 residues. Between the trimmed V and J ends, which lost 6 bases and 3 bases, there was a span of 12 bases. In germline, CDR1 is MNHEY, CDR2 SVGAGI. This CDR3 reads CASRQQVDNQPQHF. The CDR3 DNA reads TGTGCCAGCAGACAACAGGTAGACAATCAGCCCCAGCATTTT.

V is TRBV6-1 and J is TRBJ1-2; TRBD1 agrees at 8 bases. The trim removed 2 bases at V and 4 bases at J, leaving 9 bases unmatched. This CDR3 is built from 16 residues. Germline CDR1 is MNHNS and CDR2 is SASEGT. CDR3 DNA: TGTGCCAGCAGTGAACCGCCGGGACAGGAAATCTATGGCTACACCTTC. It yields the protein CASSEPPGQEIYGYTF.

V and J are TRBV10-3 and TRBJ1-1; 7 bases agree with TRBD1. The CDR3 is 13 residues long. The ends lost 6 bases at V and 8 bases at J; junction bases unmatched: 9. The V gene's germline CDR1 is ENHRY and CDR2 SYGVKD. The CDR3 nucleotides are TGTGCCATCAGACCACCCGGGACAGAAGAAGCTTTCTTT. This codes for CAIRPPGTEEAFF.

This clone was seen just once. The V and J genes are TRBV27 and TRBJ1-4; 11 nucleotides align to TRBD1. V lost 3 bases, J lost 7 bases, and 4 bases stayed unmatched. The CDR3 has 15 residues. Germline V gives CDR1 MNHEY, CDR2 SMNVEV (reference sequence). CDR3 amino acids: CASSFPDRGLEKLFF. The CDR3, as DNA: TGTGCCAGCAGTTTCCCGGACAGGGGGCTTGAAAAACTGTTTTTT.

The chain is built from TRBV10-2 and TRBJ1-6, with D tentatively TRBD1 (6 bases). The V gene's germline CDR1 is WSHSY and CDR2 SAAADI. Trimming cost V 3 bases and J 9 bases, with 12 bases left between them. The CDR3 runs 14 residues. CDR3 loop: CASSEAGATSPLHF. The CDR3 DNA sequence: TGCGCCAGCAGTGAAGCAGGGGCCACTTCACCCCTCCACTTT.

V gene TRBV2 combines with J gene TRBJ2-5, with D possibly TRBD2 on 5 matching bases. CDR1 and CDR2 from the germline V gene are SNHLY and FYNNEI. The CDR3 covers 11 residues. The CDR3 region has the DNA TGTGCGACGGGGTACCAAGAGACCCAGTACTTC. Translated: CATGYQETQYF.

CDR3 loop: CASSLPGLAGGRGSDEQFF. The CDR3 DNA reads as TGTGCCAGCAGTCTTCCGGGACTAGCGGGAGGGCGCGGATCCGATGAGCAGTTCTTC. The chain links TRBV6-6 to TRBJ2-1; 16 bases map to TRBD2. This CDR3 has 19 amino acids. Unmatched junction bases numbered 15, after V lost 5 bases and J lost 8 bases. CDR1 is MNHNY and CDR2 is SVGAGI in the germline V gene (reference sequence).

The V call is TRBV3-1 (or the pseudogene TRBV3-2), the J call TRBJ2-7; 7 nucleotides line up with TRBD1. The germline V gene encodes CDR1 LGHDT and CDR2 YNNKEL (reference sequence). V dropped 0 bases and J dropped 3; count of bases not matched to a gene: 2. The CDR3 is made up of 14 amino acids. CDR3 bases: TGTGCCAGCAGCCAAGACAGGGGGAGCTACGAGCAGTACTTC. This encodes CASSQDRGSYEQYF.

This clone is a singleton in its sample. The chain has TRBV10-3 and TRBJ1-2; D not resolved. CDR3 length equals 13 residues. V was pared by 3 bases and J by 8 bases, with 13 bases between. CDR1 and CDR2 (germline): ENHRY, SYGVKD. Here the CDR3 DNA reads TGTGCCATCAGTGACCCCGACACTTTCGGCTACACCTTC. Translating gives CAISDPDTFGYTF.

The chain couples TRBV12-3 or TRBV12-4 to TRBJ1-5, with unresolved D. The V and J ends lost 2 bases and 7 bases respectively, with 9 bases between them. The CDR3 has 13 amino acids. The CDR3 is CASSLLEGQPQHF. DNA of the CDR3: TGTGCCAGCAGTTTATTGGAGGGACAGCCCCAGCATTTT.

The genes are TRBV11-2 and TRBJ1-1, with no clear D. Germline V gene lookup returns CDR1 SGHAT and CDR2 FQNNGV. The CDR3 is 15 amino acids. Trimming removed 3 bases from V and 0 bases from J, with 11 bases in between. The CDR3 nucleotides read TGTGCCAGCAGCTTCAGAGGCGGGCTGAACACTGAAGCTTTCTTT. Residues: CASSFRGGLNTEAFF.

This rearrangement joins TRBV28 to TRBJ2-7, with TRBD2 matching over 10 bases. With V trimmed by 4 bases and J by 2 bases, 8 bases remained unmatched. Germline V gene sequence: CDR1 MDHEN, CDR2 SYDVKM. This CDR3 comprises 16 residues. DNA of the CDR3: TGTGCCAGCAGTTATACGGGACTAGCGCGGGCCTACGAGCAGTACTTC. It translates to CASSYTGLARAYEQYF.

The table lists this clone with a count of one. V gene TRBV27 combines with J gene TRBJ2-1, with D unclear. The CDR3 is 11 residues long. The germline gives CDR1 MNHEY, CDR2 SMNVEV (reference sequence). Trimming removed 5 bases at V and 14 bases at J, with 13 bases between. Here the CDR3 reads CASSPGSLKFF. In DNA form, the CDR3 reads TGTGCCAGCAGTCCCGGGTCCTTAAAGTTCTTC.

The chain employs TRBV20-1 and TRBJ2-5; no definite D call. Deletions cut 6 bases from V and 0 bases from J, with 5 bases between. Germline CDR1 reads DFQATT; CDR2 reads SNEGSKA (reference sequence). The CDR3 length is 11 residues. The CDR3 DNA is TGCAGTGCCCAGTACCAAGAGACCCAGTACTTC. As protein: CSAQYQETQYF.

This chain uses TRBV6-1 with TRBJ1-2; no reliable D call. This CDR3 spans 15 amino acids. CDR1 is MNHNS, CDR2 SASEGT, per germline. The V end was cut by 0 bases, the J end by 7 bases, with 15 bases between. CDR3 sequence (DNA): TGTGCCAGCAGTGAAGCGCTTCCGGGGAGAGGTGGCTACACCTTC. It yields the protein CASSEALPGRGGYTF.

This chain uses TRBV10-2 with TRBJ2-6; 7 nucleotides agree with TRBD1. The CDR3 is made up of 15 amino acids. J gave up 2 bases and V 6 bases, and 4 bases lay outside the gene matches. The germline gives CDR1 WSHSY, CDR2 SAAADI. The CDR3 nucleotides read TGCGCCAGCAGAACGCAGGGGGCTGGGGCCAACGTCCTGACTTTC. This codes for CASRTQGAGANVLTF.

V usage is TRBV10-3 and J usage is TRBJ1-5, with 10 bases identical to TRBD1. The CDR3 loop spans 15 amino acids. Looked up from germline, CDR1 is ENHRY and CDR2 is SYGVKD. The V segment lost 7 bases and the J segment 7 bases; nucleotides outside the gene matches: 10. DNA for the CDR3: TGTGCCATCAATGACAGGGGGCCCCAGGGACAGCCCCAGCATTTT. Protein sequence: CAINDRGPQGQPQHF.

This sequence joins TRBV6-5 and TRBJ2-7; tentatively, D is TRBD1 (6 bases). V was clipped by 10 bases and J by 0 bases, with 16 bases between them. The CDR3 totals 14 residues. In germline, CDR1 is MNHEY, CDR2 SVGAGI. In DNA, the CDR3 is TGTGCCACCGTGGACAGAGTAAGCTCCTACGAGCAGTACTTC. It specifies CATVDRVSSYEQYF.

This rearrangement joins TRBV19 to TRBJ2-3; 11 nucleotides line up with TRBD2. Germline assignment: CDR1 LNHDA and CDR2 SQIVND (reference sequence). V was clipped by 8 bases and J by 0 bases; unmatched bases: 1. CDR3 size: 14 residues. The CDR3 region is CASRTSGSTDTQYF. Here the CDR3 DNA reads TGTGCCAGTCGGACTAGCGGGAGCACAGATACGCAGTATTTT.

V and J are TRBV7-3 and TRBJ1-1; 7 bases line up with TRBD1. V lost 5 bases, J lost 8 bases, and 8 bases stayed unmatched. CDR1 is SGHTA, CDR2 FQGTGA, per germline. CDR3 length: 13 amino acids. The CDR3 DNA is TGTGCCAGCAGCCCACGACAGGGCGCCGAAGCTTTCTTT. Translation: CASSPRQGAEAFF.

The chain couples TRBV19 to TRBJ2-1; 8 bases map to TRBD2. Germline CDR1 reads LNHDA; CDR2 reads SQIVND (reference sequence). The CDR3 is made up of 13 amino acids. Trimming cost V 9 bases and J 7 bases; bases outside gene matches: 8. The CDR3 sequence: CARDGTSANEQFF. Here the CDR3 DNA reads TGTGCCAGGGACGGGACTAGTGCTAATGAGCAGTTCTTC.

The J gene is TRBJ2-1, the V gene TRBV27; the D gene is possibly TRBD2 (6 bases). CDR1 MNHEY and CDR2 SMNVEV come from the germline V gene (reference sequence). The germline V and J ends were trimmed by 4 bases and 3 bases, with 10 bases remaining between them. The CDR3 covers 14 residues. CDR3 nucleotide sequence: TGTGCCAGCAGTTGGGCGGGGAACTACAATGAGCAGTTCTTC. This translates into CASSWAGNYNEQFF.

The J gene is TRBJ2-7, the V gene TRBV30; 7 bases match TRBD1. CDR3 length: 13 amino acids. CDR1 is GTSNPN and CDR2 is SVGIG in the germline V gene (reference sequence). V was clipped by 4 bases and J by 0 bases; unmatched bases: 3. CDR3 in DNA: TGTGCCTGGAAGGGACAGCTCTCCTACGAGCAGTACTTC. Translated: CAWKGQLSYEQYF.

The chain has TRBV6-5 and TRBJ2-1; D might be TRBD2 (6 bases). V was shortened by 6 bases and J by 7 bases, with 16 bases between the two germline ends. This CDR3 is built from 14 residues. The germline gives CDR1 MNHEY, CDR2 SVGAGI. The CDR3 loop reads CASSLGAGRNEQFF. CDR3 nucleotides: TGTGCCAGCAGCCTCGGGGCCGGGAGAAATGAGCAGTTCTTC.

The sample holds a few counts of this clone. The CDR3 coding sequence is TGCGCCAGCAGCTCCGGTTTCTCTGGAAACACCATATATTTT. Its protein is CASSSGFSGNTIYF. The chain is built from TRBV5-1 and TRBJ1-3, with D unresolved. Trimming took 3 bases from V and 0 from J, leaving 7 bases between them. The germline V gene has CDR1 SGHRS and CDR2 YFSETQ. CDR3 size: 14 residues.

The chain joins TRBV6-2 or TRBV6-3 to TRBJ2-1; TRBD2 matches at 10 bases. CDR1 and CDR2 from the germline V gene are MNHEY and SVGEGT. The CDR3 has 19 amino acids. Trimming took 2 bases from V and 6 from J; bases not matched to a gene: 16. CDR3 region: CASSYEPSGSVGSANEQFF. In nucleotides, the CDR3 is TGTGCCAGCAGTTACGAACCTAGCGGGAGCGTCGGTTCGGCCAATGAGCAGTTCTTC.

The CDR3 coding sequence is TGTGCCAGCAGCTTAAGATGGGGGGGGTCCTACAATGAGCAGTTCTTC. This encodes CASSLRWGGSYNEQFF. V usage is TRBV11-2 and J usage is TRBJ2-1, with 7 bases lining up with TRBD2. Germline loops: CDR1 SGHAT, CDR2 FQNNGV. This CDR3 is built from 16 residues. J lost 1 base, V lost 2 bases, and 5 bases had no gene match.

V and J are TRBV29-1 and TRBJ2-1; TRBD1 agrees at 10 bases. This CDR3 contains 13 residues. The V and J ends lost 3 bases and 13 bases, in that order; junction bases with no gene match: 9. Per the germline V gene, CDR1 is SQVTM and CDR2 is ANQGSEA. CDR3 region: CSVDSLTGGSQFF. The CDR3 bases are TGCAGCGTTGATTCTCTGACAGGGGGCAGTCAGTTCTTC.

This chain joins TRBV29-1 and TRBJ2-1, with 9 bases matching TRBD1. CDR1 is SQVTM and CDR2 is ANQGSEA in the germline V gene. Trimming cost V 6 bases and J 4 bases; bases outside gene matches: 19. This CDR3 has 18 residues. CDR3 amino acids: CSVDRGQGPTRSYNEQFF. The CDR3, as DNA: TGCAGCGTCGATAGGGGACAGGGTCCCACCCGGAGTTACAATGAGCAGTTCTTC.

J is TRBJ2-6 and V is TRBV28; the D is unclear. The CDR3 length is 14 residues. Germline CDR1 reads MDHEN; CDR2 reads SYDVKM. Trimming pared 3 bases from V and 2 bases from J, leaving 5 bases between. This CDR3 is CASSFSAGANVLTF. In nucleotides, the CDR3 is TGTGCCAGCAGTTTCTCGGCTGGGGCCAACGTCCTGACTTTC.